Listed here are 9 T cell receptor beta chains from one sample, sequenced in a study of blood T cell repertoires in COVID-19. Measured with immunoSEQ multiplex PCR; TCRdb has only the in-frame clones, and not every one. The top ten hold approximately 4.8% of the sample, which has over 200,000 clones, approximately 83% seen once. Sequencing was carried out using peripheral blood. The receptors stem from a man aged 45 to 65 with active or convalescent COVID-19.

CDR3 nucleotide sequence: TGTGCCAGCAGTTACCTCCGCCAAGAGACCCAGTACTTC. Its protein is CASSYLRQETQYF. V usage is TRBV6-2 or TRBV6-3 and J usage is TRBJ2-5; unclear D gene. The germline V gene has CDR1 MNHEY and CDR2 SVGEGT. V dropped 2 bases and J dropped 1 base, with 5 bases sitting between them. This CDR3 spans 13 amino acids.

To note about this clone: At the DNA level, this CDR3 is encoded by other sequences in the same sample as well. The CDR3 bases are TGTGCCAGCAGCCAAGATCGGGATCAGCCCCAGCATTTT. Protein sequence: CASSQDRDQPQHF. This chain uses TRBV4-2 with TRBJ1-5; D remains unclear. Germline CDR1 LGHNA, CDR2 YNFKEQ. The CDR3 is made up of 13 amino acids. The V end was cut by 0 bases, the J end by 5 bases, with 5 bases between.

This chain connects TRBV28 to TRBJ1-1; 8 bases align to TRBD1. J gave up 0 bases and V 5 bases, and 5 bases lay outside the gene matches. CDR1 and CDR2 (germline): MDHEN, SYDVKM. The CDR3 runs 15 residues. The CDR3 DNA reads TGTGCCAGCAGTCGCCCGGACAGGGTGAACACTGAAGCTTTCTTT. Its protein product is CASSRPDRVNTEAFF.

In DNA, the CDR3 is TGTGCCAGCAGTTACTCCTCTGGAAACACCATATATTTT. Translation gives CASSYSSGNTIYF. The rearrangement uses TRBV12-3 or TRBV12-4 and TRBJ1-3; the D is unclear. V gave up 4 bases and J gave up 0 bases, with 4 bases separating them. The CDR3 totals 13 residues.

The chain links TRBV6-5 to TRBJ2-1, with TRBD1 identical over 7 bases. The length of the CDR3 is 12 residues. Germline V lookup: CDR1 MNHEY, CDR2 SVGAGI. Trimming removed 6 bases from V and 13 bases from J; junction bases left unmatched: 9. CDR3 bases: TGTGCCAGCAGACTCACCGGGACAGACCAGTTCTTC. Amino acid sequence: CASRLTGTDQFF.

The chain uses TRBV7-9 and TRBJ1-4; D gene unclear. The CDR3 is made up of 12 amino acids. V lost 7 bases, J lost 4 bases, and 7 bases lay in between. Germline assignment: CDR1 SEHNR and CDR2 FQNEAQ (reference sequence). The CDR3 region is CASTGLNEKLFF. CDR3 nucleotides: TGTGCCAGCACGGGCCTTAATGAAAAACTGTTTTTT.

The genes are TRBV6-5 and TRBJ2-7; D is uncertain. The V gene lost 7 bases and the J gene lost 6 bases, with 19 bases spanning the gap. CDR1 and CDR2 from the germline V gene are MNHEY and SVGAGI. There are 14 residues in the CDR3. The DNA of the CDR3 is TGTGCCAGCACCCCCTCTCGGAGTTCGGGCGAGCAGTACTTC. Its protein product is CASTPSRSSGEQYF.

The CDR3 DNA reads as TGCGCCAGCAGCCCGGGACTGGGGCGGGACTACGAGCAGTACTTC. This sequence encodes CASSPGLGRDYEQYF. The V and J genes are TRBV5-1 and TRBJ2-7; maybe TRBD2 (6 bases). From germline, CDR1 is SGHRS and CDR2 YFSETQ. CDR3 length: 15 residues. V dropped 4 bases and J dropped 3 bases, with 17 bases sitting between them.

This chain uses TRBV10-3 with TRBJ2-3; TRBD2 matches 9 bases. The trim removed 0 bases at V and 10 bases at J, leaving 8 bases unmatched. Per the germline V gene, CDR1 is ENHRY and CDR2 is SYGVKD. The CDR3 has 15 amino acids. The CDR3: CAISESGTSRGSQYF. The CDR3 DNA reads as TGTGCCATCAGTGAGTCGGGGACTAGCAGGGGTTCGCAGTATTTT.